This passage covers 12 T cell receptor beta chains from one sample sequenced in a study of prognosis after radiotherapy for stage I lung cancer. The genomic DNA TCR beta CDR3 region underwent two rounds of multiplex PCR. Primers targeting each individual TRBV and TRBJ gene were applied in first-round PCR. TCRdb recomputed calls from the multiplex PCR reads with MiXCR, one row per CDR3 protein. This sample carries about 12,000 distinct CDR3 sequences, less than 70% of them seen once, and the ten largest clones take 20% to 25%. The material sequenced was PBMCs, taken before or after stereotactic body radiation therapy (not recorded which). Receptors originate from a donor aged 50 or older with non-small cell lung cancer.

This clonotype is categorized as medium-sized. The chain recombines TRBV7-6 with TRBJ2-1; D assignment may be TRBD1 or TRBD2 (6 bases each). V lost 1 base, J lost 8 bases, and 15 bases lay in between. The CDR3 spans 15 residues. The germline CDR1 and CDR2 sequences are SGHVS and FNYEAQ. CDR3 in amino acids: CASSLGGAPLDEQFF. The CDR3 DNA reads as TGTGCCAGCAGCTTAGGGGGGGCCCCACTCGATGAGCAGTTCTTC.

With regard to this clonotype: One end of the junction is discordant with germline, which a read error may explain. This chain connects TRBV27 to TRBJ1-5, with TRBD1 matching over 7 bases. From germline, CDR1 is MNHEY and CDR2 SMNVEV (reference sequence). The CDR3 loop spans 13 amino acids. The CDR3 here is CASSRDSNRPQHF. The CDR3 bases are TGTGCCAGCAGCCGGGACAGCAATCGGCCCCAGCATTTT.

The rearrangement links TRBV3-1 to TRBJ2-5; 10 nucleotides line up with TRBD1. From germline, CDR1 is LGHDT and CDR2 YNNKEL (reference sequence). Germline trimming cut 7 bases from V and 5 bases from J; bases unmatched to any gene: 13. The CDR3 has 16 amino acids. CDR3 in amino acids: CASILNPGQGGETQYF. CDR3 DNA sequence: TGTGCCAGCATCCTTAACCCTGGACAGGGGGGGGAGACCCAGTACTTC.

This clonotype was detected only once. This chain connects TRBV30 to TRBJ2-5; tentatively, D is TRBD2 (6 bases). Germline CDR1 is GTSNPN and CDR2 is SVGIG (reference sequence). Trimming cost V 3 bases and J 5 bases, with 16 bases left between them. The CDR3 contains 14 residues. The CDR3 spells CAWSGGGARETQYF. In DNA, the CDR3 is TGTGCCTGGAGCGGTGGCGGGGCCCGGGAGACCCAGTACTTC.

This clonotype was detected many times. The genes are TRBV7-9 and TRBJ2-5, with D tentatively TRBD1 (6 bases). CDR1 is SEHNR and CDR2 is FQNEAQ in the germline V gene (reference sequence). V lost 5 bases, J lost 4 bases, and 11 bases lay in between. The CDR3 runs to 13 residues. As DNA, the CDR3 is TGTGCCAGCAGCGGCTACAGGGTAGAGACCCAGTACTTC. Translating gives CASSGYRVETQYF.

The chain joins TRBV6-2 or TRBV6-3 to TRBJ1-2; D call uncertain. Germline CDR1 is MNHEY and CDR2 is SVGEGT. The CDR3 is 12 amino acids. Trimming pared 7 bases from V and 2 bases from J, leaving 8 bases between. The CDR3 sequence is CASNLGNYGYTF. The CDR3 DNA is TGTGCCAGCAACTTGGGAAACTATGGCTACACCTTC.

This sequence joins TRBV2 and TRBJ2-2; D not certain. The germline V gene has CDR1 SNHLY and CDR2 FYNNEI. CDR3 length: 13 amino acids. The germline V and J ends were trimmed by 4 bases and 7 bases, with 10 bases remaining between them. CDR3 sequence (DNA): TGTGCCAGCAGTGCCCGCTGGGGCGGGGAGCTGTTTTTT. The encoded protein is CASSARWGGELFF.

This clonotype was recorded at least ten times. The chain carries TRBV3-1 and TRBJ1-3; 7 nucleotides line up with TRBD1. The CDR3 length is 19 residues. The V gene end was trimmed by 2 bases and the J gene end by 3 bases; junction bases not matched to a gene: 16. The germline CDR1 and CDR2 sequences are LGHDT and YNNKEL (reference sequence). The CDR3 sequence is CASSQITGQSSLFGNTIYF. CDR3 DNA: TGTGCCAGCAGCCAAATAACGGGACAGTCCTCCCTGTTTGGAAACACCATATATTTT.

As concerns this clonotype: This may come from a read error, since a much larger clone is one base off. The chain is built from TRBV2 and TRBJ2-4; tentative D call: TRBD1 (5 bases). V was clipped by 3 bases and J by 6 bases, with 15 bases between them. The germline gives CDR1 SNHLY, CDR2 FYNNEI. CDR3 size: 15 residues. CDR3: CASSEGCRVSNIQYF. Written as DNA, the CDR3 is TGTGCCAGCAGTGAGGGGTGCAGGGTGTCAAACATTCAGTACTTC. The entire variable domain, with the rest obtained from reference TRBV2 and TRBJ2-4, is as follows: EPEVTQTPSHQVTQMGQEVILRCVPISNHLYFYWYRQILGQKVEFLVSFYNNEISEKSEIFDDQFSVERPDGSNFTLKIRSTKLEDSAMYFCASSEGCRVSNIQYFGAGTRLSVL.

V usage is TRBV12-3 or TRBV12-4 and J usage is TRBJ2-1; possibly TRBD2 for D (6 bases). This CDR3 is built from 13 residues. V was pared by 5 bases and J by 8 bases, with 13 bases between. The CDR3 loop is CASSLRELYEQFF. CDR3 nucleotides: TGTGCCAGCAGTCTCCGGGAGCTTTATGAGCAGTTCTTC.

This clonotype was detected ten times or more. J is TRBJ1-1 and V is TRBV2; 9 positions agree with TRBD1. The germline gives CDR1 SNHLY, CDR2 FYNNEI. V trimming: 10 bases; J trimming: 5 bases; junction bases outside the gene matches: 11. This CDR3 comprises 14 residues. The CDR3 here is CAIKQGASSTEAFF. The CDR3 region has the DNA TGTGCCATCAAACAGGGGGCCTCGAGTACTGAAGCTTTCTTT.

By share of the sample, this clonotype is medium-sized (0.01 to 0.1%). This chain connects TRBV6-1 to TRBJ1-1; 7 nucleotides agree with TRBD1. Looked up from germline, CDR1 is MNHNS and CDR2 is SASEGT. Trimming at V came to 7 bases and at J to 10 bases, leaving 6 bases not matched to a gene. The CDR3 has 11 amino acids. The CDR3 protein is CASIDQGGAFF. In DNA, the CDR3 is TGTGCCAGCATTGATCAGGGGGGAGCTTTCTTT.